This T cell receptor (beta chain) was found in a study of identical twins listed by TCRdb under 2016. About the full investigation: TCR alpha and beta repertoires from monozygotic twins, unrelated adults of various ages and cord blood were deep-sequenced to test whether fetal clonotypes persist. To rule out contamination, replicate twin experiments were performed at different times with different library preparation protocols.

The paper as a whole reports these results and caveats: Compared with coincidental sharing between unrelated individuals, an excess of low generation-probability sequences was observed among out-of-frame TCR alpha sequences shared between twins. Fewer insertions were carried by abundant cord blood beta clonotypes; a weaker similar trend was observed in young adult naive repertoires, while no such trend was observed in memory repertoires. The excess sharing between twins in beta out-of-frame sequences was weaker because fewer shared sequences reduced the signal-to-noise ratio. In monozygotic twins, out-of-frame TCR alpha sharing was systematically underestimated by recombination models, although the models agreed with sharing between unrelated individuals. Zero-insertion analyses could be partly confounded by invariant T cells such as MAIT and iNKT, although diverse VJ usage argued against such confounding for most clonotypes. Because the same donors could not be followed over many years, the conclusions relied on cross-sectional statistical analysis.

Its CDR3 holds 15 amino acids, cysteine through phenylalanine. Only CDR3 DNA is held: 45 bases, read in frame from base 1. The germline V gene encodes CDR1 SGHRS and CDR2 YFSETQ. V is cut back by 5 bases and J by 5 bases, with 9 bases in the junction unmatched. Only healthy Caucasian donors were included. The study also sequenced three unrelated non-twin adults: a male aged 18 to 30, a male aged 50 to 60 and a female aged 50 to 60. Miltenyi CD45RO+ enrichment and human naive T-cell isolation kits were used to isolate memory (CD45RO+) and naive T cells from PBMC. Libraries were made using 5' RACE. Instrument used: Illumina HiSeq 2000. Template switching introduced a universal primer binding site; the final cDNA contained a unique molecular identifier, enabling accurate counting of TCR cDNA molecules. First-strand cDNA for TCR alpha and beta chains was synthesized from specific primers in the conserved constant-segment region. Each cDNA library was double barcoded, with a SMART-Mk sample barcode plus Illumina barcodes, to control for contamination. TruSeq adapter sequences, together with Illumina sample barcodes, were added in two successive PCR steps. TCR alpha and beta cDNA libraries were sequenced on the Illumina HiSeq platform with custom primers. As for how the authors treated the data: MiGEC processed the raw reads to extract unique molecular identifiers, while MiXCR was used to determine the CDR3 positions. For each individual, recombination models were inferred using an EM algorithm with the repgenHMM and IGoR tools. Shared clonotype analysis was performed with the tcR package in R, normalizing sharing by the product of cloneset sizes. To study raw recombination free of thymic and clonal selection effects, out-of-frame nonproductive sequences were analyzed. The raw public reads went through TCRdb reprocessing: fastp at Q25, MiXCR clone calling, in-frame beta chains kept. CDR3 protein duplicates are merged, each entry listing the most common genes and DNA. The V and J calls were not made by the authors but by TCRdb's processing. This sample is represented by about 430,000 distinct CDR3 sequences; roughly 20% of them were singletons. Clones ranked in the top ten supply approximately 12% of the sample.

Concerning this clonotype: Its specific antigen is unknown. The record has no base qualities; no much larger clone is one base away.

Sequenced input: naive T cells sorted from blood. The intended sense of this specimen's cell subset or site label: cells isolated with a human naive T-cell isolation kit. Rearrangement joined TRBV5-1 to TRBJ2-1; the central 8 bases match TRBD1. This receptor was identified in a man in his fifties or sixties in good health. The sequence in DNA is TGCGCCAGCAGTAATATGCGGACAGGGCACAATGAGCAGTTCTTC. This codes for CASSNMRTGHNEQFF.